Only one count was recorded for the clone carrying this T cell receptor beta chain. Its antigen is unidentified. The data are from a study of persistence of HIV-infected CD4 T cells. Study at large: Multiple blood draws of up to about 180 mL, except two donors with single leukapheresis. Findings and limits, study-wide: Bulk TCR data could not be restricted to HIV-1-infected CMV-responding cells.

The immunoSEQ assay was version 4, run in survey mode. Libraries were prepared by immunoSEQ multiplex PCR; TCRdb keeps only in-frame clonotypes and omits some of them. In the table there are 25,000 to 40,000 clones, roughly four fifths of which are singletons. Cells were stimulated with overlapping HIV-1 Gag 15-mer peptides. CD40L-negative CD69-negative CD45RO-high memory CD4+ T cells were sorted as populations depleted of antigen-responding cells. Donors had CD4+ T cell counts above 400 cells/uL and were CMV-seropositive. Deletions cut 7 bases from V and 8 bases from J, with 12 bases between. There are 11 residues in the CDR3. From germline, CDR1 is SQVTM and CDR2 ANQGSEA.

The specimen was CD4+ T cells sorted from PBMCs after approximately 19-hour stimulation, collected from a patient who received antiretroviral therapy. The V call is TRBV29-1, the J call TRBJ2-1; D may be TRBD2 (6 bases). The sequence was collected from an adult woman with HIV who was CMV-seropositive. The CDR3 DNA reads TGCAGCGCTGGCCGACTAGATGAGCAGTTCTTC. It specifies CSAGRLDEQFF.